This T cell receptor (beta chain) was recorded in a study of blood T cell repertoires in COVID-19. The germline CDR1 and CDR2 sequences are SGHAT and FQNNGV. There are 15 residues in the CDR3. V was clipped by 5 bases and J by 0 bases, with 11 bases between them. Original analysis: For nucleated cells, counts were estimated from reference gene primer amplification. Generated by immunoSEQ multiplex PCR, the TCRdb table keeps only in-frame clones and is missing some. V and J calls and clone size come straight from that table; D and trimming were deduced from the DNA. Of around 250,000 clones in the sample, around 83% are singletons; the top ten hold approximately 6%.

The clonotype originates from an elderly man with acute or convalescent COVID-19. Sequenced: peripheral blood. The chain employs TRBV11-2 and TRBJ1-5; D might be TRBD1 (5 bases). The CDR3 here is CASSPGQYSNQPQHF. The DNA of the CDR3 is TGTGCCAGCAGCCCCGGACAATATAGCAATCAGCCCCAGCATTTT.